This T cell receptor (beta chain) was documented in a study of blood T cell repertoires in COVID-19. This clone was seen just once. Germline loops: CDR1 SGHNT, CDR2 YENEEA. The CDR3 extends over 14 amino acids. Trimming removed 3 bases from V and 5 bases from J, with 13 bases in between. Generated by immunoSEQ multiplex PCR, the TCRdb table keeps only in-frame clones and is missing some. The sample records 150,000 to 200,000 clones, about 90% being singletons. The source material was PBMCs or T cells enriched from blood (not recorded which). This TCR was recovered from a human donor with acute COVID-19. The donor label of this sample is uncertain. The chain recombines TRBV11-3 with TRBJ2-5, with a tentative D call TRBD2 (7 bases). The CDR3 nucleotides are TGTGCCAGCAGCTTCGGGGGGCCTCGGGAGACCCAGTACTTC. This encodes CASSFGGPRETQYF.